The 17 T cell receptor beta chains given below trace back to one sample, sequenced in a study of monozygotic twins with inflammatory bowel disease. After re-calling the 5' RACE reads, TCRdb lists one entry per CDR3 protein, DNA absent. The table lists about 380,000 distinct CDR3 sequences, with around 2.6% in the top ten. What was sequenced was blood. Receptor source: a human donor with ulcerative colitis or Crohn's disease, or a healthy co-twin of an affected twin (not recorded which).

The CDR3 here is CASSLGLAGGQQETQYF. The V call is TRBV7-9, the J call TRBJ2-5; TCRdb selects TRBD2, and the lack of DNA leaves this call unchecked. This CDR3 is 17 amino acids long. CDR1 and CDR2 from the germline V gene are SEHNR and FQNEAQ (reference sequence).

The chain couples TRBV29-1 to TRBJ2-2; TCRdb reports TRBD1, a call that lacks DNA to check it against. There are 13 residues in the CDR3. Per germline, CDR1 SQVTM and CDR2 ANQGSEA. The CDR3 here is CSVLGTNTGELFF.

The V gene is TRBV12-3 or TRBV12-4, the J gene TRBJ1-2; TCRdb proposes TRBD1, but this gene call is untestable without DNA. The CDR3 runs to 14 residues. The CDR3 protein is CASSKRDTRYGYTF.

V usage is TRBV5-1 and J usage is TRBJ2-5; TCRdb gives TRBD2 as the D gene, but with no DNA this cannot be confirmed. Germline lookup yields CDR1 SGHRS and CDR2 YFSETQ. The CDR3 length is 15 residues. CDR3 region: CASSLFPGLKETQYF.

The chain combines TRBV9 with TRBJ2-1; without DNA, the TCRdb call of TRBD2 cannot be checked. This CDR3 has 16 amino acids. The germline CDR1 and CDR2 sequences are SGDLS and YYNGEE. CDR3 region: CASSDRPAGTPHEQFF.

This rearrangement joins TRBV3-1 to TRBJ2-3; TCRdb returns TRBD2, unconfirmable since there is no DNA. Germline values: CDR1 LGHDT, CDR2 YNNKEL (reference sequence). This CDR3 contains 13 residues. CDR3 in amino acids: CASNQRATDTQYF.

The genes are TRBV15 and TRBJ2-1; TCRdb indicates TRBD1, and absent DNA this call remains unverified. Germline V gives CDR1 LNHNV, CDR2 YYDKDF (reference sequence). CDR3 length equals 15 residues. The CDR3: CATSGENRGHNEQFF. Combining the CDR3 with reference TRBV15 and TRBJ2-1 gives the whole variable domain DAMVIQNPRYQVTQFGKPVTLSCSQTLNHNVMYWYQQKSSQAPKLLFHYYDKDFNNEADTPDNFQSRRPNTSFCFLDIRSPGLGDTAMYLCATSGENRGHNEQFFGPGTRLTVL.

The rearrangement joins TRBV5-6 to TRBJ2-3. Germline assignment: CDR1 SGHDT and CDR2 YYEEEE. This CDR3 has 13 residues. The CDR3 loop reads CASSLERRRTQYF.

The rearrangement uses TRBV4-3 and TRBJ2-1; TCRdb selects TRBD2, and the lack of DNA leaves this call unchecked. This CDR3 spans 17 amino acids. CDR1 and CDR2 (germline): LGHNA, YSLEER. CDR3: CASSQEPLAGGHNEQFF.

The rearrangement links TRBV11-2 to TRBJ1-5. This CDR3 comprises 13 residues. Germline V gene lookup returns CDR1 SGHAT and CDR2 FQNNGV. CDR3 in amino acids: CASSLFGGQPQHF.

CDR3 sequence reads: CASSFRDGYNEQFF. The rearrangement links TRBV7-3 to TRBJ2-1; the TCRdb call, TRBD1, lacks DNA for checking. The CDR3 sequence is 14 residues long. CDR1 is SGHTA and CDR2 is FQGTGA in the germline V gene.

V and J are TRBV6-1 and TRBJ1-5; the TCRdb D gene call, TRBD1, has no DNA to confirm it. Germline CDR1 is MNHNS and CDR2 is SASEGT. The CDR3 loop spans 14 amino acids. This CDR3 reads CASRPGRHNQPQHF.

The gene calls are TRBV4-3 and TRBJ2-2; lacking DNA, the TRBD1 call made by TCRdb goes unchecked. Germline V CDR1 and CDR2: LGHNA, YSLEER. This CDR3 contains 16 residues. The CDR3 is CASSPWRGANTGELFF.

The chain carries TRBV11-2 and TRBJ1-4; with no DNA, the TCRdb D assignment of TRBD1 cannot be verified. There are 14 residues in the CDR3. Germline lookup yields CDR1 SGHAT and CDR2 FQNNGV. CDR3 in amino acids: CASSPLRANEKLFF.

This chain joins TRBV20-1 and TRBJ2-3; the TCRdb D gene call, TRBD1, has no DNA to confirm it. The CDR3 runs 14 residues. Per germline, CDR1 DFQATT and CDR2 SNEGSKA (reference sequence). CDR3 protein: CSARWTGTTDTQYF.

This chain joins TRBV20-1 and TRBJ2-7; the TCRdb call, TRBD2, lacks DNA for checking. This CDR3 spans 14 amino acids. Germline V lookup: CDR1 DFQATT, CDR2 SNEGSKA (reference sequence). CDR3 residues: CSARDVGGVNEQYF.

The CDR3 sequence: CASSTDRGLGGYTF. J is TRBJ1-2 and V is TRBV5-1; TCRdb's assignment of TRBD1 cannot be checked, as there is no DNA. The CDR3 has 14 residues. The V gene's germline CDR1 is SGHRS and CDR2 YFSETQ.